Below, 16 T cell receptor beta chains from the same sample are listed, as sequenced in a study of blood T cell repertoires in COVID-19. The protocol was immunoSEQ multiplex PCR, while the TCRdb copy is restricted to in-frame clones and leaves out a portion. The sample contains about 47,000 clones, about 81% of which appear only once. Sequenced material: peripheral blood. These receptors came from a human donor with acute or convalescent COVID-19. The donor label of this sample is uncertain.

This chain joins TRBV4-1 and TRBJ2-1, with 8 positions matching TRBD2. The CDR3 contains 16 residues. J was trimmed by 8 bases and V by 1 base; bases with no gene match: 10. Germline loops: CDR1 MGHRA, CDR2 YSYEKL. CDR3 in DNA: TGCGCCAGCAGCCAAGTCTTCGGCGGGGGGATGTATGAGCAGTTCTTC. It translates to CASSQVFGGGMYEQFF.

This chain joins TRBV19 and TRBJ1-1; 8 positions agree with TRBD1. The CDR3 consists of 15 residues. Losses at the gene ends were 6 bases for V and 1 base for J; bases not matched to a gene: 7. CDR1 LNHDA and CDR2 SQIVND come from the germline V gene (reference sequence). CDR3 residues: CASRVIDRGNTEAFF. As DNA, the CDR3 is TGTGCCAGTAGAGTAATAGACAGGGGGAACACTGAAGCTTTCTTT. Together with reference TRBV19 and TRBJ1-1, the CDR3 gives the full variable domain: DGGITQSPKYLFRKEGQNVTLSCEQNLNHDAMYWYRQDPGQGLRLIYYSQIVNDFQKGDIAEGYSVSREKKESFPLTVTSAQKNPTAFYLCASRVIDRGNTEAFFGQGTRLTVV.

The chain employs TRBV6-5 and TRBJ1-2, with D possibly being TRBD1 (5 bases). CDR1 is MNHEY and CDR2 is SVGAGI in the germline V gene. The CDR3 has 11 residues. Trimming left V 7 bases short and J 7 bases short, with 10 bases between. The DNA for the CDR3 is TGTGCCAGCACCCCCGACAGTGGCTACACCTTC. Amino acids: CASTPDSGYTF.

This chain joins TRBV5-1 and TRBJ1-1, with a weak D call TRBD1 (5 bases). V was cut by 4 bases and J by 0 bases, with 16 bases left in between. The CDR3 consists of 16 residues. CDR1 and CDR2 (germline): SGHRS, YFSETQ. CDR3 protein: CASSTSTASMNTEAFF. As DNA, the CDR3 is TGCGCCAGCAGCACCTCGACAGCGTCCATGAACACTGAAGCTTTCTTT.

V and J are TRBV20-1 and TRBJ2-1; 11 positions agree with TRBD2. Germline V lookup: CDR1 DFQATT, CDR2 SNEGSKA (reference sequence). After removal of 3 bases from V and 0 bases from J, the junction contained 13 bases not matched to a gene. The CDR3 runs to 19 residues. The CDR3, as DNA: TGCAGTGCTAGTGGTTCCGGGCTAGCGGGGGGATCCTCCTACAATGAGCAGTTCTTC. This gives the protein CSASGSGLAGGSSYNEQFF.

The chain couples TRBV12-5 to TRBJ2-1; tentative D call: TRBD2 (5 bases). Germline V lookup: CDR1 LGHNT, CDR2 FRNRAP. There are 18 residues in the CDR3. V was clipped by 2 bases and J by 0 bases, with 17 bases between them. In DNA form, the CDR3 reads TGTGCTAGTGGTTTGACCCGTCCCGGAGGTAGCTCCTACAATGAGCAGTTCTTC. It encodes CASGLTRPGGSSYNEQFF.

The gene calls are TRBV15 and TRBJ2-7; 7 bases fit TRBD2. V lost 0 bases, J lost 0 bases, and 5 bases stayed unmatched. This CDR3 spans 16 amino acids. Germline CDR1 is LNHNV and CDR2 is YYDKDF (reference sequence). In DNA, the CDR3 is TGTGCCACCAGCAGAGATGCGGGAGCCAGCTCCTACGAGCAGTACTTC. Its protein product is CATSRDAGASSYEQYF.

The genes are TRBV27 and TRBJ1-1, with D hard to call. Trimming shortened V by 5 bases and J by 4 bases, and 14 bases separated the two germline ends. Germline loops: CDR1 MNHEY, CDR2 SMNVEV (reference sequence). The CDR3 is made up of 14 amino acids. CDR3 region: CASSLGRLSTEAFF. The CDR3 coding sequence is TGTGCCAGCAGTCTAGGGAGGCTGTCCACTGAAGCTTTCTTT.

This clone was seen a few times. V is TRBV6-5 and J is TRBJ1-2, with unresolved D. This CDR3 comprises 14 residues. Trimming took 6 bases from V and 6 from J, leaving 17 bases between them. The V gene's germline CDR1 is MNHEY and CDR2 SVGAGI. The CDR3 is CASRIYGGEHGYTF. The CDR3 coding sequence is TGTGCCAGCAGAATTTACGGCGGGGAGCATGGCTACACCTTC.

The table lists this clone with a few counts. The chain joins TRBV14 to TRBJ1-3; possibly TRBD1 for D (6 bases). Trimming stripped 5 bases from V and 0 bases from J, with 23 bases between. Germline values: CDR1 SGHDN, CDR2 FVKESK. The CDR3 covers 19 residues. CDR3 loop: CASSTRINSGVSSGNTIYF. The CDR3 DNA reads TGTGCCAGCAGCACTCGGATTAATTCAGGGGTAAGCTCTGGAAACACCATATATTTT.

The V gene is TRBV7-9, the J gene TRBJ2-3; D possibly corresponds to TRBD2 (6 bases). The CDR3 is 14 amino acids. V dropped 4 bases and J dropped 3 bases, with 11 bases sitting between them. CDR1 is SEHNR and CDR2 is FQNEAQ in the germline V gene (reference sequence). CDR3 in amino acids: CASSSAGGTDTQYF. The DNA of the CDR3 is TGTGCCAGCAGCTCCGCTGGAGGGACAGATACGCAGTATTTT.

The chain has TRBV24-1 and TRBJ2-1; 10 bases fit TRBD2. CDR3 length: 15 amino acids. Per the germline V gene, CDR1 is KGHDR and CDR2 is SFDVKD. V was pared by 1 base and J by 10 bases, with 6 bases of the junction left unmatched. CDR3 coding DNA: TGTGCCACCAGTGATTTTACTAGCGGGAAAGGGGAGCAGTTCTTC. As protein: CATSDFTSGKGEQFF.

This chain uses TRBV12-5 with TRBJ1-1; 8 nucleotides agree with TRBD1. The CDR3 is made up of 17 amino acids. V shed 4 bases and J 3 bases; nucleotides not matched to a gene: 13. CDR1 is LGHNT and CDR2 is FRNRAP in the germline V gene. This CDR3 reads CASGSEDIQGEHTEAFF. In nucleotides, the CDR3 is TGTGCTAGTGGTTCGGAAGACATACAGGGGGAGCACACTGAAGCTTTCTTT.

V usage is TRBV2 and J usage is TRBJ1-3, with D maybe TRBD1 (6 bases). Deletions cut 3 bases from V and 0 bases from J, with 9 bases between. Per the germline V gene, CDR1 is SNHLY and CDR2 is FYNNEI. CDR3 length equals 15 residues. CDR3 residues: CASSDRGGSGNTIYF. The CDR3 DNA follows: TGTGCCAGCAGTGACAGGGGTGGCTCTGGAAACACCATATATTTT. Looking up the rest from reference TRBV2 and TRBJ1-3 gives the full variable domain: EPEVTQTPSHQVTQMGQEVILRCVPISNHLYFYWYRQILGQKVEFLVSFYNNEISEKSEIFDDQFSVERPDGSNFTLKIRSTKLEDSAMYFCASSDRGGSGNTIYFGEGSWLTVV.

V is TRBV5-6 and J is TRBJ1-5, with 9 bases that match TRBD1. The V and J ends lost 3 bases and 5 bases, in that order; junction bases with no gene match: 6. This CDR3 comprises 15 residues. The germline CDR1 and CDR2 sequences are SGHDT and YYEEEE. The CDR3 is CASSYRQGVYQPQHF. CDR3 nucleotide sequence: TGTGCCAGCAGCTACCGACAGGGGGTCTATCAGCCCCAGCATTTT.

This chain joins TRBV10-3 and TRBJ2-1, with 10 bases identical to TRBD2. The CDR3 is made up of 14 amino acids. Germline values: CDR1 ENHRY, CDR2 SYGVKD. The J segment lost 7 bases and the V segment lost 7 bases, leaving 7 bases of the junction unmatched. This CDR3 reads CAIKASGSGNEQFF. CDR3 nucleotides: TGTGCCATCAAGGCTAGCGGGAGTGGAAATGAGCAGTTCTTC.